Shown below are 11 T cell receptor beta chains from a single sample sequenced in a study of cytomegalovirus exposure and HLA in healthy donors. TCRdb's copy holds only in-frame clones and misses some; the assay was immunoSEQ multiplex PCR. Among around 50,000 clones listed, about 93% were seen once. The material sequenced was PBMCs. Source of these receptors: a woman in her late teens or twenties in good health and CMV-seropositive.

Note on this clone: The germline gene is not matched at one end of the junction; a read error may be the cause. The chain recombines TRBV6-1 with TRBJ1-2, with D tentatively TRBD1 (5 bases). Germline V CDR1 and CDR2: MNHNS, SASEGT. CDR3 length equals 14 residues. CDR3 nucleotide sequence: TGTGCCAGCAGTGAAGCAGGGGTGAGAAACAGGAGCAACTTC. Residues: CASSEAGVRNRSNF.

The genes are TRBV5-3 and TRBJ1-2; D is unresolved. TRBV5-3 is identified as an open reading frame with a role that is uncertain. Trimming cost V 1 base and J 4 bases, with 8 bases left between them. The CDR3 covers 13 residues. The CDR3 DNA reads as TGTGCCAGAAGCTTGCGGACTCCCTATGGCTACACCTTC. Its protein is CARSLRTPYGYTF.

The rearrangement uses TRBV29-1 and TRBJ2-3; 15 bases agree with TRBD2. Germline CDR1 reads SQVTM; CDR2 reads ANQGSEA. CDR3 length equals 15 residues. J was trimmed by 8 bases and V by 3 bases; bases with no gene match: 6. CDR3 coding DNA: TGCAGCGTTGAGGGGGGACTAGCGGGAGGACGTACGCAGTATTTT. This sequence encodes CSVEGGLAGGRTQYF.

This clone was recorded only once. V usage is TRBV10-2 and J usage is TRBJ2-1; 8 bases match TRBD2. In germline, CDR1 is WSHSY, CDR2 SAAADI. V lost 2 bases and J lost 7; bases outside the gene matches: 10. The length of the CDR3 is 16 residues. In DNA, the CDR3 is TGCGCCAGCAGTGAGCAGGGAGCGGGAGTAGGGAATGAGCAGTTCTTC. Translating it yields CASSEQGAGVGNEQFF.

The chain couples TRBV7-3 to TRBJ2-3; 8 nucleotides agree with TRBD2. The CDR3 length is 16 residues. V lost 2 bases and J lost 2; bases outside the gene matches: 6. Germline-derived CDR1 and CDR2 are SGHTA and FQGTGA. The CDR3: CASSLSSSGPTDTQYF. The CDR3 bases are TGTGCCAGCAGCTTATCATCTAGCGGGCCCACAGATACGCAGTATTTT.

Here the CDR3 DNA reads TGTGCCAGCAGCTTAGGTCTTGGACAGGGGTCTGGAAACACCATATATTTT. Translating it yields CASSLGLGQGSGNTIYF. The chain recombines TRBV7-6 with TRBJ1-3; TRBD1 matches at 9 bases. The CDR3 loop spans 17 amino acids. With V trimmed by 1 base and J by 1 base, 5 bases remained unmatched. CDR1 SGHVS and CDR2 FNYEAQ come from the germline V gene.

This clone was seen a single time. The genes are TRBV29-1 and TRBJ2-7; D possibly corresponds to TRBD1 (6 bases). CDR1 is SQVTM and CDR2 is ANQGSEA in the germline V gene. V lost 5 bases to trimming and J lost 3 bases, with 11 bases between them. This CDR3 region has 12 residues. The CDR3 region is CSVSQGNYEQYF. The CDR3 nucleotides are TGCAGCGTTTCTCAGGGGAACTACGAGCAGTACTTC.

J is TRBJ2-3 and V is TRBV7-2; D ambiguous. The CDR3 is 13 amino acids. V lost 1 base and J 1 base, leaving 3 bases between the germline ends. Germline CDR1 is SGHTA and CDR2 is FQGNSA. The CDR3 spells CASSLGGTDTQYF. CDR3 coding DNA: TGTGCCAGCAGCTTAGGAGGCACAGATACGCAGTATTTT.

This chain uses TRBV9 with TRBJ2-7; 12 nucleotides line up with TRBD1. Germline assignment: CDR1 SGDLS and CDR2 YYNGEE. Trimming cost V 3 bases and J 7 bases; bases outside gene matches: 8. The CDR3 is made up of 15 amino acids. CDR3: CASSATGTGGLEQYF. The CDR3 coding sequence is TGTGCCAGCAGCGCTACCGGGACAGGGGGCCTGGAGCAGTACTTC.

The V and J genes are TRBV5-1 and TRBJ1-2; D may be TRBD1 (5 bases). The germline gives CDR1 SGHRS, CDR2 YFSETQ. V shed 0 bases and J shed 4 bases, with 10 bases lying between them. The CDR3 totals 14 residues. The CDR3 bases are TGCGCCAGCAGCTTGGGACAGACGACCTATGGCTACACCTTC. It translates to CASSLGQTTYGYTF.

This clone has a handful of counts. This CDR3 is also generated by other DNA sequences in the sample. DNA of the CDR3: TGTGCCAGCAGTGAACTAGCGGGAGGGCCAGATACGCAGTATTTT. The encoded protein is CASSELAGGPDTQYF. This chain links TRBV6-1 with TRBJ2-3, with TRBD2 matching 12 bases. With V trimmed by 2 bases and J by 4 bases, 1 base remained unmatched. CDR3 length: 15 residues. Germline V gene lookup returns CDR1 MNHNS and CDR2 SASEGT.